This TCR beta chain derives from a study of CD8+ T cells in alopecia areata. cDNA reverse transcribed from extracted RNA served as the sequencing template. Generated by immunoSEQ multiplex PCR, the TCRdb table keeps only in-frame clones and is missing some. The data hold about 150,000 clones, with 40% to 60% observed a single time. Germline CDR1 is GTSNPN and CDR2 is SVGIG (reference sequence). V lost 4 bases and J lost 1, with 13 bases in between. CDR3 length equals 14 residues. The specimen was CD8+ T cells sorted from blood, collected at week 0. This TCR was sampled from a human donor with alopecia areata. The V gene is TRBV30, the J gene TRBJ1-2, with unresolved D. The CDR3 nucleotides read TGTGCCTGGAATTTCGGCAGTCTTAACTATGGCTACACCTTC. Protein: CAWNFGSLNYGYTF. Complete variable domain (other parts from reference TRBV30 and TRBJ1-2): SQTIHQWPATLVQPVGSPLSLECTVEGTSNPNLYWYRQAAGRGLQLLFYSVGIGQISSEVPQNLSASRPQDRQFILSSKKLLLSDSGFYLCAWNFGSLNYGYTFGSGTRLTVV.